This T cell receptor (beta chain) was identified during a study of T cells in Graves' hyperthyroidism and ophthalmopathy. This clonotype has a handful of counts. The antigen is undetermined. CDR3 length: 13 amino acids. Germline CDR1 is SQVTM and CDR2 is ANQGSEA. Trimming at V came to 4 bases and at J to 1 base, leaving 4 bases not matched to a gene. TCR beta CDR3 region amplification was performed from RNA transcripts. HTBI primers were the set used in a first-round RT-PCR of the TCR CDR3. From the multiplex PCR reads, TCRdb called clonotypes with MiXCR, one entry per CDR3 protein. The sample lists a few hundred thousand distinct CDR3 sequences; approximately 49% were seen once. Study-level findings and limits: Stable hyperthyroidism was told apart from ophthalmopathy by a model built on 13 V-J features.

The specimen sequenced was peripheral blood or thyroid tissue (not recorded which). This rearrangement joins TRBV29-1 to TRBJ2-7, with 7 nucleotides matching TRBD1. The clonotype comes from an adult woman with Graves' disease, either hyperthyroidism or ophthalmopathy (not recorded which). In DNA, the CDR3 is TGCAGCGTTGGGGGGACAGTTTCCTACGAGCAGTACTTC. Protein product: CSVGGTVSYEQYF.